The 14 T cell receptor beta chains given below trace back to one sample, sequenced in a study of blood T cell repertoires in COVID-19. Sequencing used immunoSEQ multiplex PCR; TCRdb keeps in-frame clones, though not all of them. This repertoire shows roughly 220,000 clones, around 80% found once; its top ten account for 4.5% to 7%. What was sequenced was peripheral blood. These receptors were collected from a woman in her 70s with acute or convalescent COVID-19.

This chain uses TRBV28 with TRBJ1-2, with D uncertain. V lost 8 bases to trimming and J lost 4 bases, with 8 bases between them. Germline V gives CDR1 MDHEN, CDR2 SYDVKM. The CDR3 is 11 residues long. The CDR3 DNA reads as TGTGCCAGCGTTTCAGGCTATGGCTACACCTTC. It codes for CASVSGYGYTF.

The V and J genes are TRBV29-1 and TRBJ2-1; D unresolved. The CDR3 loop spans 12 amino acids. Deletions cut 4 bases from V and 7 bases from J, with 11 bases between. Germline lookup yields CDR1 SQVTM and CDR2 ANQGSEA. The CDR3 region is CSVVDISNEQFF. In DNA form, the CDR3 reads TGCAGCGTTGTTGACATTAGTAATGAGCAGTTCTTC.

The genes are TRBV2 and TRBJ2-5; 10 bases align to TRBD1. This CDR3 region has 15 residues. The V gene end was trimmed by 8 bases and the J gene end by 3 bases; junction bases not matched to a gene: 9. Germline V lookup: CDR1 SNHLY, CDR2 FYNNEI. The CDR3 DNA is TGTGCCAGCCTGCGAGGACAGGGGGAGGAAGAGACCCAGTACTTC. This gives the protein CASLRGQGEEETQYF.

This rearrangement joins TRBV2 to TRBJ2-3; maybe TRBD1 (5 bases). Per germline, CDR1 SNHLY and CDR2 FYNNEI. CDR3 length: 15 residues. Trimming cost V 0 bases and J 1 base, with 8 bases left between them. The CDR3 reads CASSEAATGTDTQYF. DNA for the CDR3: TGTGCCAGCAGTGAAGCGGCGACAGGCACAGATACGCAGTATTTT. The entire variable domain, with the rest obtained from reference TRBV2 and TRBJ2-3, is as follows: EPEVTQTPSHQVTQMGQEVILRCVPISNHLYFYWYRQILGQKVEFLVSFYNNEISEKSEIFDDQFSVERPDGSNFTLKIRSTKLEDSAMYFCASSEAATGTDTQYFGPGTRLTVL.

This clone was recorded a few times. The chain links TRBV20-1 to TRBJ2-7; D gene uncertain. Germline CDR1 DFQATT, CDR2 SNEGSKA (reference sequence). Trimming stripped 3 bases from V and 3 bases from J, with 6 bases between. The CDR3 length is 11 residues. CDR3 sequence reads: CSASPLYEQYF. The DNA for the CDR3 is TGCAGTGCTAGTCCCCTCTACGAGCAGTACTTC.

This chain joins TRBV12-3 or TRBV12-4 and TRBJ2-5; D uncertain. V lost 6 bases, J lost 5 bases, and 10 bases lay in between. The CDR3 length is 12 residues. In DNA form, the CDR3 reads TGTGCCAGCAGGGAGTTAGGCGAGACCCAGTACTTC. It encodes CASRELGETQYF.

DNA for the CDR3: TGTGCCAGCAGCCAAGGAACAGGTCAAGAGACCCAGTACTTC. Amino acid sequence: CASSQGTGQETQYF. The rearrangement joins TRBV14 to TRBJ2-5; tentative D call: TRBD1 (5 bases). The CDR3 runs 14 residues. Germline V lookup: CDR1 SGHDN, CDR2 FVKESK. Trimming cost V 1 base and J 2 bases, with 8 bases left between them.

The genes are TRBV6-5 and TRBJ1-3; D call uncertain. V lost 2 bases to trimming and J lost 0 bases, with 11 bases between them. This CDR3 is built from 16 residues. The germline V gene has CDR1 MNHEY and CDR2 SVGAGI. This chain's CDR3 is CASSYDPRGSGNTIYF. CDR3 DNA sequence: TGTGCCAGCAGTTACGACCCCCGGGGCTCTGGAAACACCATATATTTT.

The genes are TRBV28 and TRBJ2-7; perhaps TRBD1 as D (5 bases). Germline V gives CDR1 MDHEN, CDR2 SYDVKM. CDR3 length equals 12 residues. Trimming left V 2 bases short and J 6 bases short, with 8 bases between. The CDR3 DNA is TGTGCCAGCAGTTTAACCCAGGGCGAGCAGTACTTC. Its protein product is CASSLTQGEQYF.

The V and J genes are TRBV27 and TRBJ2-1; the match to TRBD2 covers 7 bases. Germline V gene data show CDR1 as MNHEY and CDR2 as SMNVEV (reference sequence). With V trimmed by 0 bases and J by 9 bases, 8 bases remained unmatched. The CDR3 length is 15 residues. The CDR3 loop reads CASSLSAGVIVEQFF. Here the CDR3 DNA reads TGTGCCAGCAGTTTATCTGCGGGAGTCATCGTTGAGCAGTTCTTC.

This chain joins TRBV6-1 and TRBJ2-2; D unresolved. The V gene lost 2 bases and the J gene lost 5 bases, with 12 bases spanning the gap. Germline-derived CDR1 and CDR2 are MNHNS and SASEGT. The CDR3 totals 15 residues. The DNA of the CDR3 is TGTGCCAGCAGTGAAATGGCGGCGGAAACCGGGGAGCTGTTTTTT. Translation: CASSEMAAETGELFF.

The chain couples TRBV27 to TRBJ2-3; D uncertain. The V and J ends lost 5 bases and 2 bases respectively, with 8 bases between them. This CDR3 is built from 13 residues. The germline CDR1 and CDR2 sequences are MNHEY and SMNVEV (reference sequence). The CDR3 sequence: CASSPPNTDTQYF. For the CDR3, the DNA is TGTGCCAGCAGTCCCCCTAACACAGATACGCAGTATTTT.

The chain joins TRBV29-1 to TRBJ2-1, with 8 positions matching TRBD1. CDR3 length: 17 residues. The germline V gene has CDR1 SQVTM and CDR2 ANQGSEA. V gave up 6 bases and J gave up 0 bases; unmatched junction bases: 13. The CDR3 DNA follows: TGCAGCGTAAGGGGACAGGTCCCACCCAACTCCTACAATGAGCAGTTCTTC. It encodes CSVRGQVPPNSYNEQFF.

The chain combines TRBV28 with TRBJ2-2; 10 bases agree with TRBD1. The CDR3 runs 13 residues. Trimming cost V 10 bases and J 6 bases; bases outside gene matches: 5. Germline V gene lookup returns CDR1 MDHEN and CDR2 SYDVKM. The CDR3 sequence is CATRTGGPGELFF. CDR3 sequence (DNA): TGTGCCACCAGGACAGGGGGGCCCGGGGAGCTGTTTTTT.